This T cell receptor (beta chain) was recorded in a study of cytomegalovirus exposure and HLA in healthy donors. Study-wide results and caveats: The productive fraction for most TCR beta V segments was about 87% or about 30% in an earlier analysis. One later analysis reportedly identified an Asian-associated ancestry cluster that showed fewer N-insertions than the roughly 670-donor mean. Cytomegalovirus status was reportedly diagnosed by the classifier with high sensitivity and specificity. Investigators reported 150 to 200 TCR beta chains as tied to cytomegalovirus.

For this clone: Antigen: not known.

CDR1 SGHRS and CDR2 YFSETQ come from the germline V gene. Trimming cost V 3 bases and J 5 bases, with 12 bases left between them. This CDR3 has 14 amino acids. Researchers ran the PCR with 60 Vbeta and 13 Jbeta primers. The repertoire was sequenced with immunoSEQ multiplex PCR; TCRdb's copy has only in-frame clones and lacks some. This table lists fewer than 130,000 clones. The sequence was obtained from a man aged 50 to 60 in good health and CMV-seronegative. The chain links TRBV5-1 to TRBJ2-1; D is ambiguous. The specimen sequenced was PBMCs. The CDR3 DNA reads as TGCGCCAGCAGCTATTTTCAGAGGAACAATGAGCAGTTCTTC. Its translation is CASSYFQRNNEQFF.